This is a list of T cell receptor beta chains from one sample in a study of cytomegalovirus exposure and HLA in healthy donors. Sequencing was performed with immunoSEQ multiplex PCR; in TCRdb, only in-frame clones are kept and a portion is missing. The table lists 150,000 to 200,000 clones, roughly three quarters of them singletons. The source material was PBMCs. These receptors originate from a male donor in good health and CMV-seropositive. CDR3s include the opening cysteine and the closing phenylalanine or tryptophan. Fields, in order: CDR3 protein, CDR3 DNA, V gene, clone size, D gene, J gene. D genes are given only for firm matches. Size is stated for part of the rows, as once, few or many counts, or as a class when the clone is expanded.

CASSYPTGVGYEQYF | TGTGCCAGCAGTTACCCCACAGGGGTTGGGTACGAGCAGTACTTC | TRBV6-5 | . | TRBD1 | TRBJ2-7
CASSANLADEQYF | TGTGCCAGCAGCGCAAATCTGGCGGACGAGCAGTACTTC | TRBV7-8 | . | . | TRBJ2-7
CASSLKDRGFLGDTQYF | TGTGCCAGCAGTTTAAAGGACAGGGGGTTTTTGGGAGATACGCAGTATTTT | TRBV28 | . | TRBD1 | TRBJ2-3
CASSYLGTGGYEQYF | TGTGCCAGCAGTTACCTGGGAACAGGGGGCTACGAGCAGTACTTC | TRBV6-6 | few | TRBD1 | TRBJ2-7
CAWSAWATEAFF | TGTGCCTGGAGTGCCTGGGCGACTGAAGCTTTCTTT | TRBV30 | . | . | TRBJ1-1
CASSQVIMFF | TGCGCCAGCAGCCAAGTAATTATGTTCTTC | TRBV4-3 | . | . | TRBJ2-1
CASSQDLGGEETQYF | TGCGCCAGCAGCCAAGATCTGGGGGGGGAAGAGACCCAGTACTTC | TRBV4-3 | . | TRBD2 | TRBJ2-5
CASSRGGSGNTEAFF | TGTGCCAGCAGCCGCGGCGGATCGGGGAACACTGAAGCTTTCTTT | TRBV9 | . | . | TRBJ1-1
CAWFMNTEAFF | TGTGCCTGGTTCATGAACACTGAAGCTTTCTTT | TRBV30 | few | . | TRBJ1-1
CASGLTNYGYTF | TGTGCCAGCGGACTGACTAACTATGGCTACACCTTC | TRBV7-2 | . | . | TRBJ1-2
CASSSDHTGELFF | TGTGCCAGCAGCAGCGACCACACCGGGGAGCTGTTTTTT | TRBV11-3 | . | . | TRBJ2-2
CASSEMRTGGTDTQYF | TGCGCCAGCAGCGAGATGAGGACAGGGGGCACAGATACGCAGTATTTT | TRBV10-1 | . | TRBD1 | TRBJ2-3
CASSSRSEAPWETQYF | TGTGCCAGCAGCTCCCGTTCCGAAGCCCCATGGGAGACCCAGTACTTC | TRBV9 | few | . | TRBJ2-5
CSSRTPQETQYF | TGCAGCTCCAGGACACCCCAAGAGACCCAGTACTTC | TRBV29-1 | . | . | TRBJ2-5
CASSDSIYTDTQYF | TGTGCCAGCAGTGACTCGATCTACACAGATACGCAGTATTTT | TRBV6-4 | . | . | TRBJ2-3
CASSTGAGGITDTQYF | TGCGCCAGCAGCACTGGTGCGGGGGGAATCACAGATACGCAGTATTTT | TRBV5-1 | . | TRBD2 | TRBJ2-3
CASSSTGGGFTDTQYF | TGCGCCAGCAGCTCGACCGGGGGGGGCTTCACAGATACGCAGTATTTT | TRBV5-1 | . | TRBD2 | TRBJ2-3
CASSQQQGKDYNEQFF | TGCGCCAGCAGTCAACAACAGGGAAAAGACTACAATGAGCAGTTCTTC | TRBV23-1 | once | . | TRBJ2-1
CASTGANQPQHF | TGTGCCAGTACAGGGGCAAATCAGCCCCAGCATTTT | TRBV19 | few | . | TRBJ1-5
CASSQDRRQWGLMGQETQYF | TGTGCCAGCAGCCAAGACCGGCGGCAGTGGGGCCTGATGGGGCAAGAGACCCAGTACTTC | TRBV14 | . | . | TRBJ2-5
CASSYKRPRGGEKLFF | TGTGCCAGCAGTTATAAACGGCCCCGGGGGGGGGAAAAACTGTTTTTT | TRBV6-5 | . | . | TRBJ1-4
CASYAGTEAFF | TGTGCCAGCTACGCAGGGACTGAAGCTTTCTTT | TRBV6-5 | . | . | TRBJ1-1
CASSGATDTQYF | TGTGCCAGCAGCGGGGCCACAGATACGCAGTATTTT | TRBV7-2 | once | . | TRBJ2-3
CASSFPQGRIYGYTF | TGTGCCAGCAGCTTTCCACAGGGTCGGATTTATGGCTACACCTTC | TRBV7-2 | once | . | TRBJ1-2
CASTKLGGNTEAFF | TGTGCCAGCACCAAACTAGGGGGGAACACTGAAGCTTTCTTT | TRBV11-2 | . | . | TRBJ1-1
CASSLARAGFYEQYF | TGTGCCAGCAGCTTAGCCAGGGCAGGGTTCTACGAGCAGTACTTC | TRBV7-9 | . | . | TRBJ2-7
CSVDHFGGTYYGYTF | TGCAGCGTTGATCATTTTGGGGGGACCTACTATGGCTACACCTTC | TRBV29-1 | . | . | TRBJ1-2
CASSEYGSGNTEAFF | TGTGCCAGTAGTGAATATGGGTCAGGGAACACTGAAGCTTTCTTT | TRBV19 | . | . | TRBJ1-1
CASSIGDTSGGNEQFF | TGTGCCAGTAGTATAGGGGATACTAGCGGGGGCAATGAGCAGTTCTTC | TRBV19 | . | TRBD2 | TRBJ2-1
CASSLNSYTNTGELFF | TGTGCCAGCAGCTTAAATTCTTACACGAACACCGGGGAGCTGTTTTTT | TRBV7-3 | . | . | TRBJ2-2
CASGTGGTEAFF | TGTGCCAGCGGGACCGGGGGCACTGAAGCTTTCTTT | TRBV11-1 | . | . | TRBJ1-1
CASSLERGSSYEQYF | TGCGCCAGCAGCCTTGAGCGGGGGAGCTCCTACGAGCAGTACTTC | TRBV4-1 | . | TRBD2 | TRBJ2-7
CASSARAGKGNEQFF | TGTGCCAGCTCTGCCAGGGCAGGGAAGGGCAATGAGCAGTTCTTC | TRBV27 | . | . | TRBJ2-1